This is a list of T cell receptor beta chains from one sample in a study of blood T cell repertoires in COVID-19. Repertoires were generated with immunoSEQ multiplex PCR, while TCRdb's copy carries only in-frame clones and drops some. This table has about 250,000 clones, 70% to 90% appearing once. The specimen sequenced was peripheral blood. Every receptor here comes from a man aged 18 to 29 with active or convalescent COVID-19. The CDR3 runs from the conserved cysteine through the conserved F or W. D genes are given only for firm matches. Expanded clones are given a class, and other clones once, few, many or no size at all.

V gene	D gene	J gene	clone size	CDR3 DNA	CDR3 protein
TRBV7-9	NA	TRBJ1-5	NA	TGTGCCAGCAGCTTAATCGCCGGGCAGCCCCAGCATTTT	CASSLIAGQPQHF
TRBV6-2/TRBV6-3	TRBD1	TRBJ1-2	NA	TGTGCCAGCAGTTATTGGGACAGGGGGACGAACTATGGCTACACCTTC	CASSYWDRGTNYGYTF
TRBV5-5	TRBD2	TRBJ2-1	NA	TGTGCCAGCAGCCCCTATACTAGCGGGACCTACTCCTACAATGAGCAGTTCTTC	CASSPYTSGTYSYNEQFF
TRBV18	NA	TRBJ2-3	NA	TGTGCCAGCTCACCCAACTCGATTCCGGTCACAGATACGCAGTATTTT	CASSPNSIPVTDTQYF
TRBV7-3	NA	TRBJ2-1	NA	TGTGCCAGCAGCACTAAAGGGGGCTCCTACAATGAGCAGTTCTTC	CASSTKGGSYNEQFF
TRBV20-1	TRBD2	TRBJ2-7	NA	TGCAGTGCTAGTGGCGGGGGGTCCTCCTACGAGCAGTACTTC	CSASGGGSSYEQYF
TRBV6-6	TRBD1	TRBJ1-2	NA	TGTGCCAGCAGTTACTCACCCGGGACAGACTACTATGGCTACACCTTC	CASSYSPGTDYYGYTF
TRBV4-3	TRBD2	TRBJ2-7	NA	TGCGCCAGCAGCCACGGGGGCCTAGCGGGCTCCTACGAGCAGTACTTC	CASSHGGLAGSYEQYF
TRBV29-1	TRBD1	TRBJ2-7	NA	TGCAGCGTAAGGACAGGGGAAGACTACGAGCAGTACTTC	CSVRTGEDYEQYF
TRBV7-2	TRBD1	TRBJ1-3	once	TGTGCCAGCAGCCCCACGGGACAGGGAAACACCATATATTTT	CASSPTGQGNTIYF
TRBV5-1	NA	TRBJ2-3	NA	TGCGCCAGCACCCCCCAGGCTAGCACAGATACGCAGTATTTT	CASTPQASTDTQYF
TRBV28	NA	TRBJ1-2	NA	TGTGCCAGCAGTTTAACAGGCGCACGGTTTGGCGGCTACACCTTC	CASSLTGARFGGYTF
TRBV6-5	NA	TRBJ2-1	once	TGTGCCAGCAGATCCGCCGGGATCTACAATGAGCAGTTCTTC	CASRSAGIYNEQFF
TRBV19	NA	TRBJ1-1	NA	TGTGCCAGTAGTATAGAGTCCCGGAGGGCTTTCTTT	CASSIESRRAFF
TRBV7-6	TRBD1	TRBJ1-1	NA	TGTGCCAGCAGCTTAGGACAGGGATTAAACACTGAAGCTTTCTTT	CASSLGQGLNTEAFF
TRBV11-2	NA	TRBJ2-7	NA	TGTGCCAGCAGCTTAGAGGGGGCGAGGTACGAGCAGTACTTC	CASSLEGARYEQYF
TRBV28	TRBD1	TRBJ1-2	NA	TGTGCCGTGCATCGGACAGGTTACTATGGCTACACCTTC	CAVHRTGYYGYTF